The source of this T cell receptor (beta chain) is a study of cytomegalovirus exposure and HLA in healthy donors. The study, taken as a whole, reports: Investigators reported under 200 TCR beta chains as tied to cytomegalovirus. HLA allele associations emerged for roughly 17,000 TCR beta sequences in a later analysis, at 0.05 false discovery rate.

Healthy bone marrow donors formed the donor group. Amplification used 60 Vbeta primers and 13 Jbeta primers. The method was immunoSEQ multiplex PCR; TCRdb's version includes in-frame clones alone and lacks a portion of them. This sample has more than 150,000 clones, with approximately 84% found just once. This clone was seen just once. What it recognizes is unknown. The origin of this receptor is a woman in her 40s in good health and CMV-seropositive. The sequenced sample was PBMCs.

This chain's CDR3 is CASSDRDTPYEQYF. The CDR3 DNA reads TGTGCCAGCAGCGACCGGGACACCCCGTACGAGCAGTACTTC. The chain uses TRBV7-8 and TRBJ2-7; D is possibly TRBD1 (6 bases). In germline, CDR1 is SGHVS, CDR2 FQNEAQ. The CDR3 is made up of 14 amino acids. The ends were cut back, 5 bases at V and 4 bases at J, with 15 bases in the middle.